This TCR beta chain came from a study of blood T cell repertoires in COVID-19. Study background: The study drew acute and convalescent COVID-19 samples from the United States, Italy and Spain.

This CDR3 is 15 amino acids long. Germline V CDR1 and CDR2: SGHNT, YYREEE (reference sequence). Trimming left V 4 bases short and J 3 bases short, with 15 bases between. Original processing methods: Amplification from reference gene primers served as the basis for estimated nucleated cell counts. Using immunoSEQ multiplex PCR, the repertoire was profiled, and TCRdb retains in-frame clones only, with some absent. V and J calls and clone size come straight from that table; D and trimming were deduced from the DNA. The sample shows about 16,000 clones, 85% to 90% of them seen only once. The specimen sequenced was peripheral blood. V is TRBV5-4 and J is TRBJ2-3; no clear D gene. This receptor was obtained from a human donor in a cohort sampled during active COVID-19. The CDR3 loop reads CASSQDPSGTDTQYF. CDR3 sequence (DNA): TGTGCCAGCAGCCAAGACCCATCAGGAACAGATACGCAGTATTTT.